A single sample gave rise to the 21 T cell receptor beta chains below, sequenced in a study of shared clonotypes between healthy human individuals. Clones were sequenced by immunoSEQ multiplex PCR, and TCRdb holds only the in-frame ones, with some missing. The repertoire holds 600,000 to 750,000 clones, with about 92% as singletons. Sequencing was carried out using memory CD8+ T cells from PBMCs. As to subset: CD45RO+ cells pooled with CCR7-negative TemRA cells. The receptors derive from a man aged 18 to 35 in good health. Some clones in this sample may be carry-over from other donors' samples.

V is TRBV2 and J is TRBJ2-7; D is ambiguous. The CDR3 sequence is 13 residues long. CDR1 and CDR2 from the germline V gene are SNHLY and FYNNEI. V lost 1 base, J lost 1 base, and 5 bases lay in between. The chain's CDR3 is CASSEGQSYEQYF. In nucleotides, the CDR3 is TGTGCCAGCAGTGAAGGGCAGTCCTACGAGCAGTACTTC.

This chain connects TRBV29-1 to TRBJ1-2; no reliable D call. This CDR3 comprises 15 residues. CDR1 and CDR2 from the germline V gene are SQVTM and ANQGSEA. Trimming cost V 0 bases and J 0 bases, with 11 bases left between them. The CDR3 bases are TGCAGCGTTGAAGATAGCGGCAGAACTAACTATGGCTACACCTTC. Its translation is CSVEDSGRTNYGYTF. Based on the CDR3 plus reference TRBV29-1 and TRBJ1-2, the full variable domain is SAVISQKPSRDICQRGTSLTIQCQVDSQVTMMFWYRQQPGQSLTLIATANQGSEATYESGFVIDKFPISRPNLTFSTLTVSNMSPEDSSIYLCSVEDSGRTNYGYTFGSGTRLTVV.

The chain recombines TRBV27 with TRBJ1-2, with TRBD1 matching 7 bases. V was clipped by 7 bases and J by 2 bases; unmatched bases: 7. In germline, CDR1 is MNHEY, CDR2 SMNVEV (reference sequence). The CDR3 loop spans 14 amino acids. CDR3 DNA: TGTGCCAGCAAAAGGGGGCCGACCAACTATGGCTACACCTTC. Its protein is CASKRGPTNYGYTF.

This sequence joins TRBV28 and TRBJ1-1; the D gene is possibly TRBD1 (6 bases). This CDR3 spans 14 amino acids. Germline V gene lookup returns CDR1 MDHEN and CDR2 SYDVKM. V was clipped by 6 bases and J by 4 bases, with 15 bases between them. The CDR3 coding sequence is TGTGCCAGCAGGAAACTCAGGGGAGGCACTGAAGCTTTCTTT. Translating gives CASRKLRGGTEAFF.

The chain is built from TRBV9 and TRBJ2-7; 9 nucleotides align to TRBD2. This CDR3 is built from 15 residues. V was clipped by 3 bases and J by 6 bases; unmatched bases: 10. The V gene's germline CDR1 is SGDLS and CDR2 YYNGEE. The CDR3 here is CASSATRGLAGEQYF. CDR3 sequence (DNA): TGTGCCAGCAGCGCTACCCGGGGACTAGCAGGCGAGCAGTACTTC.

The CDR3 here is CASSFRGWGATGNTIYF. The DNA for the CDR3 is TGTGCCAGCAGTTTCCGAGGGTGGGGGGCCACTGGAAACACCATATATTTT. The chain employs TRBV28 and TRBJ1-3; TRBD1 is a possible D gene (6 bases). CDR1 MDHEN and CDR2 SYDVKM come from the germline V gene. V lost 3 bases to trimming and J lost 2 bases, with 17 bases between them. The CDR3 is 17 amino acids.

The chain couples TRBV10-2 to TRBJ2-1, with unresolved D. With 7 bases removed from V and 4 bases from J, the gap between germline ends came to 8 bases. Germline V gene lookup returns CDR1 WSHSY and CDR2 SAAADI. The CDR3 has 12 amino acids. The CDR3 nucleotides read TGCGCCAGCACTGCTAGTTACAATGAGCAGTTCTTC. Its translation is CASTASYNEQFF.

This sequence joins TRBV28 and TRBJ2-7; TRBD2 is a possible D gene (6 bases). V lost 5 bases to trimming and J lost 0 bases, with 14 bases between them. Germline-derived CDR1 and CDR2 are MDHEN and SYDVKM. The CDR3 runs 15 residues. CDR3 nucleotides: TGTGCCAGCAGTCCCATAGCGGAAAGCTCCTACGAGCAGTACTTC. Translated: CASSPIAESSYEQYF. Full variable domain (rest looked up from reference TRBV28 and TRBJ2-7): DVKVTQSSRYLVKRTGEKVFLECVQDMDHENMFWYRQDPGLGLRLIYFSYDVKMKEKGDIPEGYSVSREKKERFSLILESASTNQTSMYLCASSPIAESSYEQYFGPGTRLTVT.

The chain combines TRBV25-1 with TRBJ2-3, with D possibly being TRBD1 or TRBD2 (7 bases each). Germline loops: CDR1 MGHDK, CDR2 SYGVNS. This CDR3 has 17 residues. Trimming removed 2 bases from V and 0 bases from J, with 15 bases in between. CDR3 amino acids: CASSEPTGTTSTDTQYF. CDR3 DNA: TGTGCCAGCAGTGAACCGACAGGGACTACTAGCACAGATACGCAGTATTTT.

The count of this clone is one. The J gene is TRBJ2-7, the V gene TRBV30; a possible D gene is TRBD2 (6 bases). Germline-derived CDR1 and CDR2 are GTSNPN and SVGIG (reference sequence). This CDR3 contains 14 residues. V was shortened by 4 bases and J by 5 bases, with 18 bases between the two germline ends. The CDR3 nucleotides read TGTGCCTGGATTAGTAGCGGAGCTTGGGACGAGCAGTACTTC. Translation gives CAWISSGAWDEQYF. Drawing the rest from reference TRBV30 and TRBJ2-7, the complete variable domain is SQTIHQWPATLVQPVGSPLSLECTVEGTSNPNLYWYRQAAGRGLQLLFYSVGIGQISSEVPQNLSASRPQDRQFILSSKKLLLSDSGFYLCAWISSGAWDEQYFGPGTRLTVT.

The chain is built from TRBV14 and TRBJ2-5; perhaps TRBD1 as D (5 bases). Trimming stripped 4 bases from V and 5 bases from J, with 20 bases between. Germline CDR1 is SGHDN and CDR2 is FVKESK. The length of the CDR3 is 16 residues. For the CDR3, the DNA is TGTGCCAGCAGCCCCTTGATGACTCCAGGGTGGGAGACCCAGTACTTC. It yields the protein CASSPLMTPGWETQYF.

The chain joins TRBV28 to TRBJ2-7; weak D call: TRBD1 (5 bases). This CDR3 spans 13 amino acids. The V end lost 3 bases, the J end lost 5 bases, and 11 bases lay between the germline ends. From germline, CDR1 is MDHEN and CDR2 SYDVKM. CDR3 sequence (DNA): TGTGCCAGCAGTTTTCTGGAAGGGGACGAGCAGTACTTC. Translating it yields CASSFLEGDEQYF.

This clone was detected only once. Different DNA sequences within this sample yield the same CDR3. The chain uses TRBV30 and TRBJ1-5, with a possible D match to TRBD1 (5 bases). Germline V gene data show CDR1 as GTSNPN and CDR2 as SVGIG (reference sequence). Trimming cost V 0 bases and J 4 bases, with 7 bases left between them. The length of the CDR3 is 13 residues. DNA of the CDR3: TGTGCCTGGAGTGTGGGGCGGAATCAGCCCCAGCATTTT. Residues: CAWSVGRNQPQHF.

V gene TRBV6-1 combines with J gene TRBJ1-5; TRBD1 agrees at 7 bases. The CDR3 sequence is 14 residues long. Germline V CDR1 and CDR2: MNHNS, SASEGT. With V trimmed by 3 bases and J by 3 bases, 2 bases remained unmatched. Here the CDR3 reads CASSEGTVNQPQHF. CDR3 bases: TGTGCCAGCAGTGAGGGGACAGTCAATCAGCCCCAGCATTTT.

The chain joins TRBV7-9 to TRBJ1-1; unclear D gene. The CDR3 consists of 14 residues. Germline V lookup: CDR1 SEHNR, CDR2 FQNEAQ (reference sequence). V lost 4 bases and J lost 5, with 14 bases in between. The CDR3 DNA follows: TGTGCCAGCAGCTGGCTAGGCGGCGGTACTGAAGCTTTCTTT. It encodes CASSWLGGGTEAFF.

V usage is TRBV19 and J usage is TRBJ1-1; D is possibly TRBD1 (6 bases). CDR1 and CDR2 from the germline V gene are LNHDA and SQIVND (reference sequence). Deletions cut 2 bases from V and 5 bases from J, with 12 bases between. This CDR3 has 14 amino acids. The CDR3 sequence: CASSIRGPGTEAFF. CDR3 DNA: TGTGCCAGTAGTATACGGGGGCCGGGGACTGAAGCTTTCTTT. Full variable domain (rest looked up from reference TRBV19 and TRBJ1-1): DGGITQSPKYLFRKEGQNVTLSCEQNLNHDAMYWYRQDPGQGLRLIYYSQIVNDFQKGDIAEGYSVSREKKESFPLTVTSAQKNPTAFYLCASSIRGPGTEAFFGQGTRLTVV.

V gene TRBV7-9 combines with J gene TRBJ1-1; TRBD1 aligns across 7 bases. The trim removed 4 bases at V and 6 bases at J, leaving 11 bases unmatched. Per the germline V gene, CDR1 is SEHNR and CDR2 is FQNEAQ (reference sequence). The CDR3 totals 15 residues. The DNA for the CDR3 is TGTGCCAGCAGCTCCTCAACAGGGGTCGGCGCTGAAGCTTTCTTT. Translation: CASSSSTGVGAEAFF.

The chain is built from TRBV5-4 and TRBJ1-3, with no clear D. This CDR3 spans 12 amino acids. The germline V gene has CDR1 SGHNT and CDR2 YYREEE (reference sequence). V lost 4 bases and J 4 bases, leaving 6 bases between the germline ends. In nucleotides, the CDR3 is TGTGCCAGCAGCATGAACGGAAACACCATATATTTT. Translated: CASSMNGNTIYF.

The V gene is TRBV7-9, the J gene TRBJ2-7; 9 bases map to TRBD1. There are 16 residues in the CDR3. With 6 bases clipped from V and 0 bases from J, the junction kept 9 bases outside the gene matches. Germline lookup yields CDR1 SEHNR and CDR2 FQNEAQ (reference sequence). As DNA, the CDR3 is TGTGCCAGCAGTACGTTACAGGGGGCGTTCTCCTACGAGCAGTACTTC. Translation gives CASSTLQGAFSYEQYF.

V gene TRBV13 combines with J gene TRBJ2-2, with D tentatively TRBD1 (6 bases). Germline CDR1 and CDR2: PRHDT and FYEKMQ (reference sequence). The CDR3 totals 14 residues. V shed 4 bases and J shed 6 bases, with 12 bases lying between them. Written as DNA, the CDR3 is TGTGCCAGCAGCTCCCTGACAGGCCCCGGGGAGCTGTTTTTT. This sequence encodes CASSSLTGPGELFF.

V is TRBV14 and J is TRBJ2-5, with 7 bases matching TRBD1. The CDR3 covers 17 residues. J gave up 5 bases and V 1 base, and 13 bases lay outside the gene matches. Germline-derived CDR1 and CDR2 are SGHDN and FVKESK. The CDR3 sequence: CASSQVTDRAPEETQYF. As DNA, the CDR3 is TGTGCCAGCAGCCAAGTAACCGACAGGGCTCCGGAGGAGACCCAGTACTTC. The full variable domain, in which reference TRBV14 and TRBJ2-5 provide the parts outside the CDR3, is EAGVTQFPSHSVIEKGQTVTLRCDPISGHDNLYWYRRVMGKEIKFLLHFVKESKQDESGMPNNRFLAERTGGTYSTLKVQPAELEDSGVYFCASSQVTDRAPEETQYFGPGTRLLVL.